The rows below give T cell receptor beta chains drawn from one sample of a study of cytomegalovirus exposure and HLA in healthy donors. Method: immunoSEQ multiplex PCR; TCRdb's copy keeps in-frame clones and lacks some. The sample data list some 75,000 clones. Sequencing was carried out using PBMCs. All receptors come from a female donor in good health and CMV-seropositive. Each CDR3 is given with its conserved first and last residue. Fields, in order: clone size, D gene, V gene, J gene, CDR3 DNA, CDR3 protein. D genes are given only for firm matches. Clone sizes are given selectively: once, few, many, or a class where the clone is expanded.

large	TRBD1	TRBV6-6	TRBJ1-2	TGTGCCAGCAGTTACCCACCGGGACAGTTTAACTATGGCTACACCTTC	CASSYPPGQFNYGYTF
.	TRBD1	TRBV7-2	TRBJ1-5	TGTGCCAGCAGCCCCCAAGGGGGCCGTCAGCCCCAGCATTTT	CASSPQGGRQPQHF
.	.	TRBV7-9	TRBJ2-7	TGTGCCAGCAGCCAGGGGAGTTCGGGGGGTTGGGAGCAGTACTTC	CASSQGSSGGWEQYF
.	.	TRBV4-3	TRBJ1-2	TGCGCCAGCAGCCAAGATTTAAGGGGGTTTGCTTATGGCTACACCTTC	CASSQDLRGFAYGYTF
.	.	TRBV9	TRBJ2-3	TGTGCCAGCAGCGTAGGGCTCCGCACAGATACGCAGTATTTT	CASSVGLRTDTQYF
.	.	TRBV28	TRBJ2-7	TGTGCCAGCAGTTTATATGCAGGGGCGCGGTACGAGCAGTACTTC	CASSLYAGARYEQYF
.	.	TRBV5-1	TRBJ2-3	TGCGCCAGCAGCTCGAATCCCGGGAAAGAGGATACGCAGTATTTT	CASSSNPGKEDTQYF
.	.	TRBV30	TRBJ2-5	TGTGCCTGGAGTCAGGGTGGAGAAACCCAGTACTTC	CAWSQGGETQYF
.	TRBD1	TRBV9	TRBJ1-2	TGTGCCAGCAGCGCAACGTCGGACAGGGGGCTCAGCTATGGCTACACCTTC	CASSATSDRGLSYGYTF
.	TRBD1	TRBV28	TRBJ1-2	TGTGCCACCAAGAGAGAGGTGGACAGGGAGGACTATGGCTACACCTTC	CATKREVDREDYGYTF
.	TRBD1	TRBV5-1	TRBJ2-5	TGCGCCAGCAGCTTTAGACAGGGTGAGACCCAGTACTTC	CASSFRQGETQYF
.	.	TRBV6-1	TRBJ1-4	TGTGCCAGCAGTGAAAGGGCCTTACTAGGTTATAATAATGAAAAACTGTTTTTT	CASSERALLGYNNEKLFF
.	TRBD1	TRBV5-1	TRBJ2-2	TGCGCCAGCAGCATAGGACAGGGGGTGCGAACCGGGGAGCTGTTTTTT	CASSIGQGVRTGELFF
.	.	TRBV9	TRBJ1-5	TGTGCCAGCAGCGCCCCCGGGAGCAATCAGCCCCAGCATTTT	CASSAPGSNQPQHF
.	TRBD1	TRBV7-8	TRBJ1-6	TGTGCCAGCAGCTTAGGGGACAGGGAATCACCCCTCCACTTT	CASSLGDRESPLHF
.	.	TRBV11-3	TRBJ1-4	TGTGCCAGCAGCTACTCAGGGGTTTCAACTAATGAAAAACTGTTTTTT	CASSYSGVSTNEKLFF
.	.	TRBV27	TRBJ2-7	TGTGCCAGCAGTTTATCCACCGGGGGTTACGAGCAGTACTTC	CASSLSTGGYEQYF
.	.	TRBV5-1	TRBJ1-1	TGCGCCAGCAGCTTGGCTAGAGGCGGGGGGGACACTGAAGCTTTCTTT	CASSLARGGGDTEAFF
.	TRBD1	TRBV6-5	TRBJ2-7	TGTGCCAGCAGTTCACGGAAGGGACAGGGGGGCTACGAGCAGTACTTC	CASSSRKGQGGYEQYF
.	.	TRBV6-1	TRBJ2-5	TGTGCCAGCAGTGAAAGAGTAGCGACCCCTGGTGAGACCCAGTACTTC	CASSERVATPGETQYF
.	.	TRBV28	TRBJ2-3	TGTGCCAGCAGTTTCCGGCGGAGCCGAGATACGCAGTATTTT	CASSFRRSRDTQYF
.	TRBD1	TRBV5-4	TRBJ2-2	TGTGCCAGCAGCACGGCCGGGACAGGGGGCGCGTACACCGGGGAGCTGTTTTTT	CASSTAGTGGAYTGELFF
.	TRBD2	TRBV5-1	TRBJ2-5	TGCGCCAGCAGCCTCCTAAGCGGGACTACCCAAGAGACCCAGTACTTC	CASSLLSGTTQETQYF
.	.	TRBV6-6	TRBJ2-2	TGTGCCAGCATCTTGTCCGGGGAGCTGTTTTTT	CASILSGELFF
.	.	TRBV4-3	TRBJ1-2	TGCGCCAGCAGCCACGTGGGAGGTACCGGAGCTTATGGCTACACCTTC	CASSHVGGTGAYGYTF
.	TRBD1	TRBV10-3	TRBJ1-2	TGTGCCATCAGTGGTGTTCCGGGACAGGGGGCAGCTTATGGCTACACCTTC	CAISGVPGQGAAYGYTF
.	.	TRBV19	TRBJ1-1	TGTGCCAGTTCTCCGTTGAACACTGAAGCTTTCTTT	CASSPLNTEAFF
.	.	TRBV9	TRBJ2-3	TGTGCCAGCAGCGTAGAACAGCGCACAGATACGCAGTATTTT	CASSVEQRTDTQYF
.	TRBD2	TRBV6-1	TRBJ2-4	TGTGCCAGCAGTGAAAGCGGGGGGGCGTGGGACATTCAGTACTTC	CASSESGGAWDIQYF
.	TRBD1	TRBV6-5	TRBJ2-3	TGTGCCAGCAGTTCTTCCGGGACAGTGGGCACAGATACGCAGTATTTT	CASSSSGTVGTDTQYF
.	.	TRBV5-1	TRBJ2-7	TGCGCCAGCAGCTTGGCCAATAACGGTTACCGGGACGAGCAGTACTTC	CASSLANNGYRDEQYF
.	.	TRBV7-2	TRBJ1-1	TGTGCCAGCAGGCAGGGAATAAACACTGAAGCTTTCTTT	CASRQGINTEAFF
.	.	TRBV11-2	TRBJ1-4	TGTGCCAGCAGCTTAGTTTCCCAATCCGGTGAAAAACTGTTTTTT	CASSLVSQSGEKLFF
.	.	TRBV7-2	TRBJ2-2	TGTGCCAGCAGCTTTCCCCCTAGGGAGCTGTTTTTT	CASSFPPRELFF
.	TRBD1	TRBV11-2	TRBJ2-7	TGTGCCAGCAGCCCCCAGGGGGCCCGGAGCTCCTACGAGCAGTACTTC	CASSPQGARSSYEQYF
.	TRBD1	TRBV5-5	TRBJ1-6	TGTGCCAGCAGCACGACAGGGGGAAATTCACCCCTCCACTTT	CASSTTGGNSPLHF
.	.	TRBV5-1	TRBJ1-6	TGCGCCAGCAGCTTGGAAGGAGGCCGGGGATCACCCCTCCACTTT	CASSLEGGRGSPLHF
.	TRBD2	TRBV11-1	TRBJ2-1	TGTGCCAGCAGCTCTCTAGCGGGAACCTACAATGAGCAGTTCTTC	CASSSLAGTYNEQFF
.	TRBD1	TRBV6-1	TRBJ1-6	TGTGCCAGCCAAGAGGGGGCGCCGCGCAATTCACCCCTCCACTTT	CASQEGAPRNSPLHF
.	TRBD1	TRBV30	TRBJ2-7	TGTGCCTGGAGCGCGACCCGGACAGGGGGCTACGAGCAGTACTTC	CAWSATRTGGYEQYF
.	.	TRBV18	TRBJ1-2	TGTGCCAGCTCACCTCCGAGGCGTAACTATGGCTACACCTTC	CASSPPRRNYGYTF
.	.	TRBV5-1	TRBJ2-3	TGCGCCAGCAGCCCAGTCGCAGATACGCAGTATTTT	CASSPVADTQYF
.	TRBD2	TRBV9	TRBJ2-2	TGTGCCAGCAGCGCCGGGACTACGTACACCGGGGAGCTGTTTTTT	CASSAGTTYTGELFF
.	.	TRBV19	TRBJ1-5	TGTGCCAGTCTCCCCCTCCCCGGGGGGGGCCAGCCCCAGCATTTT	CASLPLPGGGQPQHF
.	.	TRBV28	TRBJ1-3	TGTGCCAGCCGCGGGGGTACTGGAAACACCATATATTTT	CASRGGTGNTIYF
.	.	TRBV18	TRBJ2-3	TGTGCCAGCTCAGATGTTGCGGGGACAGATACGCAGTATTTT	CASSDVAGTDTQYF
.	.	TRBV5-6	TRBJ1-4	TGTGCCAGCAGCGACGTAGAGGGTTCGGGCGAAAAACTGTTTTTT	CASSDVEGSGEKLFF
.	.	TRBV19	TRBJ1-2	TGTGCCAGTAGCCCGGGAGGGGACTATGGCTACACCTTC	CASSPGGDYGYTF
.	TRBD2	TRBV2	TRBJ2-7	TGTGCCAGCAGTGATGGGAGGGGTGAGCACGACGAGCAGTACTTC	CASSDGRGEHDEQYF
.	.	TRBV7-6	TRBJ1-2	TGTGCCAGCAGCTTAGCCGACGGAGTCTATGGCTACACCTTC	CASSLADGVYGYTF
.	TRBD1	TRBV27	TRBJ1-4	TGTGCCAGCAGTCCGGGGACAGGGACTAATGAAAAACTGTTTTTT	CASSPGTGTNEKLFF
.	TRBD2	TRBV19	TRBJ2-5	TGTGCCAGTAGTGACCGCGGGGGGGACTACGAGACCCAGTACTTC	CASSDRGGDYETQYF
.	TRBD1	TRBV7-6	TRBJ1-4	TGTGCCAGCAGCGCTATAGAGACAGGGACGAAAGCAACTAATGAAAAACTGTTTTTT	CASSAIETGTKATNEKLFF
.	.	TRBV9	TRBJ1-2	TGTGCCAGCAGCGCCTTCAGGGAGGATGACTATGGCTACACCTTC	CASSAFREDDYGYTF